The clone carrying this TCR beta chain has a handful of counts. Its antigen is unknown. The V and J ends lost 4 bases and 4 bases respectively, with 4 bases between them. The CDR3 totals 12 residues. Germline CDR1 reads LNHDA; CDR2 reads SQIVND (reference sequence). The data are from a study of beta chain features in type 1 diabetes. Of the isolated RNA, all was reverse transcribed, and so the sequenced material was expressed TCRB transcripts. TCRdb's copy holds only in-frame clones and misses some; the assay was immunoSEQ multiplex PCR. The sample records nearly 700,000 clones, around an eighth being singletons. Overall study findings and caveats: Shortening that was moderate but significant affected the TCRB CDR3s of Type 1 diabetes patients in all four CD4+ subsets. More deletions and fewer insertions at VDJ junctions were seen in type 1 diabetes patients.

Sequencing was done on a sample of naive CD4+ T cells from blood. The TCR originated in a man in his late teens or twenties with type 1 diabetes. The chain carries TRBV19 and TRBJ2-2; D call uncertain. This CDR3 is CASSRGTGELFF. The CDR3 DNA follows: TGTGCCAGTAGTAGAGGCACCGGGGAGCTGTTTTTT.